The 20 T cell receptor beta chains listed next were all sequenced from one sample in a study of cytomegalovirus exposure and HLA in healthy donors. With 60 Vbeta and 13 Jbeta primers, the PCR was carried out. Profiled with immunoSEQ multiplex PCR; TCRdb holds only in-frame clones, not every one. The top ten clones hold around 2.7% of a sample with roughly 120,000 clones, about three quarters of them seen once. Sample: PBMCs. These receptor sequences come from a woman between 35 and 50 years old in good health and CMV-seropositive.

This clone was counted once. The rearrangement joins TRBV27 to TRBJ1-4, with 9 bases that match TRBD1. J gave up 0 bases and V 7 bases, and 12 bases lay outside the gene matches. The length of the CDR3 is 18 residues. Germline values: CDR1 MNHEY, CDR2 SMNVEV (reference sequence). Written as DNA, the CDR3 is TGTGCCAGCACCCGACGGGGGACAGGGAGGTCAACTAATGAAAAACTGTTTTTT. Residues: CASTRRGTGRSTNEKLFF. The full variable domain, in which reference TRBV27 and TRBJ1-4 provide the parts outside the CDR3, is EAQVTQNPRYLITVTGKKLTVTCSQNMNHEYMSWYRQDPGLGLRQIYYSMNVEVTDKGDVPEGYKVSRKEKRNFPLILESPSPNQTSLYFCASTRRGTGRSTNEKLFFGSGTQLSVL.

The chain is built from TRBV7-2 and TRBJ1-1; no definite D call. V was clipped by 0 bases and J by 0 bases, with 8 bases between them. CDR3 length: 15 amino acids. Germline CDR1 and CDR2: SGHTA and FQGNSA. Here the CDR3 reads CASSLAPGLNTEAFF. The DNA of the CDR3 is TGTGCCAGCAGCTTAGCCCCGGGATTGAACACTGAAGCTTTCTTT.

The chain has TRBV6-1 and TRBJ2-2, with TRBD1 identical over 8 bases. The CDR3 loop spans 14 amino acids. With 3 bases clipped from V and 6 bases from J, the junction kept 3 bases outside the gene matches. The germline CDR1 and CDR2 sequences are MNHNS and SASEGT. CDR3 residues: CASSERTGPGELFF. The CDR3 region has the DNA TGTGCCAGCAGTGAGAGGACAGGGCCCGGGGAGCTGTTTTTT.

This clone has a handful of counts. The V gene is TRBV4-2, the J gene TRBJ1-1; tentative D call: TRBD1 (5 bases). Germline lookup yields CDR1 LGHNA and CDR2 YNFKEQ. This CDR3 has 14 residues. V lost 6 bases and J lost 4, with 15 bases in between. For the CDR3, the DNA is TGTGCCAGCAGTTTACAGGCGCAGAGCACTGAAGCTTTCTTT. It codes for CASSLQAQSTEAFF.

J is TRBJ1-1 and V is TRBV5-1, with 9 bases matching TRBD1. This CDR3 has 16 residues. Per the germline V gene, CDR1 is SGHRS and CDR2 is YFSETQ. J gave up 5 bases and V 0 bases, and 8 bases lay outside the gene matches. In DNA, the CDR3 is TGCGCCAGCAGCTTGGATACAGGGGGCCCTGGGACTGAAGCTTTCTTT. This codes for CASSLDTGGPGTEAFF.

This chain joins TRBV5-1 and TRBJ1-2, with 9 positions matching TRBD1. The J segment lost 6 bases and the V segment lost 0 bases, leaving 9 bases of the junction unmatched. Germline V gene data show CDR1 as SGHRS and CDR2 as YFSETQ. This CDR3 spans 16 amino acids. The DNA for the CDR3 is TGCGCCAGCAGCTTGGGGGGCACAGGGGGCTTCGATGGCTACACCTTC. Translation gives CASSLGGTGGFDGYTF.

The chain joins TRBV9 to TRBJ2-5; 7 bases are a match to TRBD2. V lost 2 bases and J lost 0; bases outside the gene matches: 1. The CDR3 consists of 14 residues. Germline V gives CDR1 SGDLS, CDR2 YYNGEE. CDR3 residues: CASSVLADQETQYF. For the CDR3, the DNA is TGTGCCAGCAGCGTCCTAGCGGACCAAGAGACCCAGTACTTC.

The chain has TRBV7-8 and TRBJ2-1; TRBD1 aligns across 7 bases. This CDR3 comprises 17 residues. The trim removed 2 bases at V and 0 bases at J, leaving 7 bases unmatched. The V gene's germline CDR1 is SGHVS and CDR2 FQNEAQ. The CDR3 reads CASSLRGRVLSYNEQFF. The CDR3 DNA sequence: TGTGCCAGCAGCTTAAGGGGGCGGGTCCTCTCCTACAATGAGCAGTTCTTC.

The rearrangement joins TRBV5-8 to TRBJ1-1; 7 bases are a match to TRBD1. The CDR3 extends over 16 amino acids. Germline CDR1 reads SGHTS; CDR2 reads YDEGEE. V was pared by 5 bases and J by 5 bases, with 15 bases of the junction left unmatched. The CDR3, as DNA: TGTGCCAGCAGTTATACCTGGACAGGACTTGGAACTGAAGCTTTCTTT. Its protein is CASSYTWTGLGTEAFF.

J is TRBJ1-1 and V is TRBV27, with D possibly being TRBD1 (6 bases). Trimming left V 8 bases short and J 3 bases short, with 16 bases between. The germline gives CDR1 MNHEY, CDR2 SMNVEV (reference sequence). This CDR3 spans 14 amino acids. The CDR3 region has the DNA TGTGCCAGCTCACCTCGGGGGGCGGACACTGAAGCTTTCTTT. Encoded protein: CASSPRGADTEAFF.

The genes are TRBV7-9 and TRBJ1-1, with D hard to call. CDR1 and CDR2 (germline): SEHNR, FQNEAQ (reference sequence). The ends were cut back, 1 base at V and 7 bases at J, with 16 bases in the middle. This CDR3 region has 15 residues. The CDR3: CASSLGYGLGSEAFF. The CDR3 DNA sequence: TGTGCCAGCAGCTTAGGTTACGGGTTGGGGAGTGAAGCTTTCTTT.

This chain uses TRBV19 with TRBJ1-5; no reliable D call. Trimming took off 3 bases at V and 0 bases at J, with 6 bases between the two ends. This CDR3 comprises 14 residues. Germline-derived CDR1 and CDR2 are LNHDA and SQIVND (reference sequence). The CDR3 loop is CASSMRDSNQPQHF. The DNA for the CDR3 is TGTGCCAGTAGTATGAGAGATAGCAATCAGCCCCAGCATTTT.

The chain recombines TRBV18 with TRBJ2-7; D perhaps matches TRBD1 (7 bases). Germline V gene lookup returns CDR1 KGHSH and CDR2 LQKENI. V lost 3 bases and J 3 bases, leaving 12 bases between the germline ends. CDR3 length equals 14 residues. CDR3 nucleotides: TGTGCCAGCTCACCGTCGCGGGACAGCTACGAGCAGTACTTC. Its translation is CASSPSRDSYEQYF.

This clone has more than one count but fewer than ten. The chain carries TRBV30 and TRBJ2-1, with a tentative D call TRBD2 (6 bases). The V gene lost 5 bases and the J gene lost 8 bases, with 16 bases spanning the gap. Germline-derived CDR1 and CDR2 are GTSNPN and SVGIG (reference sequence). The CDR3 runs to 13 residues. CDR3 amino acids: CAWLGGFVDEQFF. CDR3 in DNA: TGTGCCTGGCTCGGGGGTTTCGTCGATGAGCAGTTCTTC.

The rearrangement links TRBV6-6 to TRBJ2-1; a weak D match, TRBD1 (6 bases). CDR1 is MNHNY, CDR2 SVGAGI, per germline (reference sequence). The V gene lost 6 bases and the J gene lost 2 bases, with 14 bases spanning the gap. The CDR3 is 15 residues long. In DNA form, the CDR3 reads TGTGCCAGCAGAGATCAGGGGATCGCCTACAATGAGCAGTTCTTC. Residues: CASRDQGIAYNEQFF.

This clone turned up a few times. This sequence joins TRBV7-2 and TRBJ2-1; TRBD2 matches 7 bases. Trimming cost V 3 bases and J 6 bases; bases outside gene matches: 5. The CDR3 is 14 residues long. Germline loops: CDR1 SGHTA, CDR2 FQGNSA. CDR3: CASSFKRGINEQFF. The CDR3 nucleotides read TGTGCCAGCAGCTTTAAGCGGGGAATCAATGAGCAGTTCTTC. Full variable domain (remainder filled in from reference TRBV7-2 and TRBJ2-1): GAGVSQSPSNKVTEKGKDVELRCDPISGHTALYWYRQSLGQGLEFLIYFQGNSAPDKSGLPSDRFSAERTGGSVSTLTIQRTQQEDSAVYLCASSFKRGINEQFFGPGTRLTVL.

The gene calls are TRBV2 and TRBJ2-2; no firm D call. This CDR3 spans 12 amino acids. V lost 6 bases to trimming and J lost 3 bases, with 5 bases between them. The germline CDR1 and CDR2 sequences are SNHLY and FYNNEI. CDR3 nucleotide sequence: TGTGCCAGCAGATTATACACCGGGGAGCTGTTTTTT. This encodes CASRLYTGELFF.

There are a few counts of this clone. This chain links TRBV9 with TRBJ2-3, with TRBD1 matching 9 bases. The CDR3 is 19 amino acids. Germline V CDR1 and CDR2: SGDLS, YYNGEE. With V trimmed by 4 bases and J by 2 bases, 17 bases remained unmatched. The CDR3 nucleotides read TGTGCCAGCAGCCCTAGGACAGGGGCCCTAGCGGCACCCACAGATACGCAGTATTTT. Protein sequence: CASSPRTGALAAPTDTQYF.

The gene calls are TRBV6-1 and TRBJ2-3; possible D gene TRBD1, 5 bases. V lost 2 bases and J lost 2, with 11 bases in between. This CDR3 is built from 15 residues. Germline CDR1 reads MNHNS; CDR2 reads SASEGT. CDR3 sequence: CASSELGRVTDTQYF. Written as DNA, the CDR3 is TGTGCCAGCAGTGAACTCGGCAGGGTCACAGATACGCAGTATTTT.

This chain joins TRBV7-2 and TRBJ2-3; TRBD2 is a possible D gene (6 bases). Deletions cut 9 bases from V and 6 bases from J, with 19 bases between. The length of the CDR3 is 14 residues. Per germline, CDR1 SGHTA and CDR2 FQGNSA. The CDR3: CARAPGSLGDTQYF. As DNA, the CDR3 is TGTGCCAGGGCCCCCGGGAGCCTCGGGGATACGCAGTATTTT.